These 27 T cell receptor beta chains share one sample of origin, sequenced in a study of B cell selection in AIRE deficiency. Sorted regulatory T cells were CD4-positive, CD25-high and CD127-low or negative. Sequencing used immunoSEQ multiplex PCR; TCRdb keeps in-frame clones, though not all of them. The table includes under 5,500 clones, roughly 86% detected once. Sequencing was performed on Tregs sorted from PBMCs. The receptors derive from a human donor with AIRE deficiency.

This rearrangement joins TRBV18 to TRBJ2-1; perhaps TRBD1 as D (6 bases). The germline CDR1 and CDR2 sequences are KGHSH and LQKENI. The V gene lost 3 bases and the J gene lost 7 bases, with 19 bases spanning the gap. This CDR3 region has 16 residues. The CDR3 bases are TGTGCCAGCTCACCGCCCGGGACACTAACTTGGAATGAGCAGTTCTTC. It is translated as CASSPPGTLTWNEQFF.

This chain links TRBV16 with TRBJ1-2, with D tentatively TRBD1 (5 bases). The CDR3 is made up of 14 amino acids. Trimming removed 0 bases at V and 2 bases at J, with 7 bases between. Per the germline V gene, CDR1 is KGHSY and CDR2 is FQNENV. The CDR3 sequence: CASSQSGLNYGYTF. Here the CDR3 DNA reads TGTGCCAGCAGCCAATCGGGACTGAACTATGGCTACACCTTC.

The CDR3 reads CASSPRDGSPNYGYTF. Here the CDR3 DNA reads TGCGCCAGCAGCCCGCGGGACGGATCGCCTAACTATGGCTACACCTTC. J is TRBJ1-2 and V is TRBV4-1; tentatively, D is TRBD1 (5 bases). V was shortened by 4 bases and J by 0 bases, with 15 bases between the two germline ends. Germline CDR1 is MGHRA and CDR2 is YSYEKL. The CDR3 covers 16 residues.

This clone was seen once. V is TRBV19 and J is TRBJ2-7; D is unclear. Germline V lookup: CDR1 LNHDA, CDR2 SQIVND (reference sequence). With 5 bases removed from V and 3 bases from J, the gap between germline ends came to 17 bases. CDR3 length: 15 amino acids. The CDR3: CASSQVPVGLYEQYF. CDR3 DNA: TGTGCCAGTAGTCAGGTCCCGGTCGGTCTCTACGAGCAGTACTTC.

The chain joins TRBV6-6 to TRBJ1-5; D is possibly TRBD1 (6 bases). The germline CDR1 and CDR2 sequences are MNHNY and SVGAGI (reference sequence). CDR3 length equals 15 residues. V lost 4 bases and J lost 7, with 17 bases in between. The DNA of the CDR3 is TGTGCCAGCAGTTCCCTTAGGGGGGAGGGCCAGCCCCAGCATTTT. This encodes CASSSLRGEGQPQHF.

The chain couples TRBV30 to TRBJ2-5; D not certain. Germline loops: CDR1 GTSNPN, CDR2 SVGIG (reference sequence). V dropped 2 bases and J dropped 4 bases, with 14 bases sitting between them. The CDR3 runs to 14 residues. Here the CDR3 reads CAWSPRAVRETQYF. The CDR3 nucleotides read TGTGCCTGGAGTCCTAGGGCGGTCAGAGAGACCCAGTACTTC.

V usage is TRBV19 and J usage is TRBJ1-5; possibly TRBD1 for D (5 bases). Trimming removed 2 bases from V and 0 bases from J, with 11 bases in between. Germline V gene data show CDR1 as LNHDA and CDR2 as SQIVND (reference sequence). The CDR3 has 16 amino acids. The DNA for the CDR3 is TGTGCCAGTAGTATATGGGGCAGCTATAGCAATCAGCCCCAGCATTTT. Its translation: CASSIWGSYSNQPQHF.

The chain has TRBV7-2 and TRBJ1-6, with 8 bases identical to TRBD1. This CDR3 region has 15 residues. Germline-derived CDR1 and CDR2 are SGHTA and FQGNSA. After removal of 3 bases from V and 8 bases from J, the junction contained 6 bases not matched to a gene. The CDR3 spells CASSFGQGGHSPLHF. CDR3 in DNA: TGTGCCAGCAGCTTCGGACAGGGAGGTCATTCACCCCTCCACTTT.

The chain couples TRBV7-9 to TRBJ1-5; the D is unclear. Trimming pared 1 base from V and 6 bases from J, leaving 10 bases between. Germline values: CDR1 SEHNR, CDR2 FQNEAQ (reference sequence). The length of the CDR3 is 14 residues. The DNA of the CDR3 is TGTGCCAGCAGCTTAGGCGGATCGGGTCAGCCCCAGCATTTT. Amino acids: CASSLGGSGQPQHF.

As for this clone: Different DNA sequences within this sample yield the same CDR3. The genes are TRBV11-3 and TRBJ2-7; D unresolved. The CDR3 runs 13 residues. V shed 6 bases and J shed 2 bases, with 11 bases lying between them. From germline, CDR1 is SGHNT and CDR2 YENEEA. CDR3 nucleotides: TGTGCCAGCAGTCAACTCTGGACCTACGAGCAGTACTTC. Its translation: CASSQLWTYEQYF.

This rearrangement joins TRBV6-1 to TRBJ2-7; D remains ambiguous. The CDR3 covers 13 residues. Germline CDR1 is MNHNS and CDR2 is SASEGT. Deletions cut 4 bases from V and 1 base from J, with 8 bases between. The CDR3 sequence is CASSGGRSYEQYF. The CDR3 DNA follows: TGTGCCAGCAGTGGTGGCCGTTCCTACGAGCAGTACTTC.

The gene calls are TRBV4-2 and TRBJ2-7, with TRBD1 matching 10 bases. This CDR3 comprises 13 residues. J was trimmed by 5 bases and V by 10 bases; bases with no gene match: 8. Germline V gives CDR1 LGHNA, CDR2 YNFKEQ. CDR3 sequence (DNA): TGTGCCACCAGGGGGACAGGGGAACACGAGCAGTACTTC. Residues: CATRGTGEHEQYF.

This chain links TRBV23-1 with TRBJ1-1, with unresolved D. TRBV23-1 is an open reading frame, and its role is uncertain. The V end was cut by 3 bases, the J end by 8 bases, with 10 bases between. CDR3 length: 12 residues. CDR3 amino acids: CASSHKGPEAFF. The CDR3 nucleotides read TGCGCCAGCAGTCATAAAGGGCCCGAAGCTTTCTTT.

The J gene is TRBJ2-3, the V gene TRBV6-5, with a possible D match to TRBD1 (6 bases). Trimming took off 6 bases at V and 4 bases at J, with 11 bases between the two ends. The CDR3 has 13 residues. Per the germline V gene, CDR1 is MNHEY and CDR2 is SVGAGI. The DNA of the CDR3 is TGTGCCAGCAGCCCGGACAGCGCAGATACGCAGTATTTT. It specifies CASSPDSADTQYF.

The rearrangement uses TRBV6-6 and TRBJ1-2; D unresolved. This CDR3 region has 12 residues. Trimming shortened V by 1 base and J by 6 bases, and 6 bases separated the two germline ends. Per germline, CDR1 MNHNY and CDR2 SVGAGI (reference sequence). The CDR3 sequence is CASSYWGDGYTF. In DNA form, the CDR3 reads TGTGCCAGCAGTTACTGGGGTGATGGCTACACCTTC.

The chain links TRBV5-6 to TRBJ2-3; TRBD2 matches at 7 bases. Per the germline V gene, CDR1 is SGHDT and CDR2 is YYEEEE. V lost 4 bases, J lost 5 bases, and 7 bases stayed unmatched. The CDR3 is 14 amino acids. CDR3 DNA: TGTGCCAGCAGCCGCCTCGGGGGGAAAGATACGCAGTATTTT. Residues: CASSRLGGKDTQYF.

This rearrangement joins TRBV5-1 to TRBJ2-7; tentative D call: TRBD2 (6 bases). CDR1 SGHRS and CDR2 YFSETQ come from the germline V gene. The length of the CDR3 is 16 residues. V was pared by 0 bases and J by 4 bases, with 17 bases between. The CDR3 loop is CASSLAQDLAGYEQYF. The CDR3 nucleotides read TGCGCCAGCAGCTTGGCCCAGGATCTTGCGGGATACGAGCAGTACTTC.

The chain has TRBV15 and TRBJ1-5, with unresolved D. Germline V gene lookup returns CDR1 LNHNV and CDR2 YYDKDF (reference sequence). This CDR3 has 12 residues. The germline V and J ends were trimmed by 1 base and 5 bases, with 3 bases remaining between them. CDR3: CATSRADQPQHF. The CDR3 coding sequence is TGTGCCACCAGCAGAGCCGATCAGCCCCAGCATTTT.

In its sample, this clone was seen once. This chain joins TRBV4-1 and TRBJ2-1; 11 bases match TRBD2. The CDR3 runs to 15 residues. Germline lookup yields CDR1 MGHRA and CDR2 YSYEKL. V lost 1 base to trimming and J lost 4 bases; unmatched junction nucleotides: 0. CDR3 residues: CASSQGTSGYNEQFF. The CDR3 DNA reads as TGCGCCAGCAGCCAAGGGACTAGCGGGTACAATGAGCAGTTCTTC.

The chain employs TRBV5-4 and TRBJ2-2, with 8 bases identical to TRBD1. Trimming removed 5 bases from V and 0 bases from J; junction bases left unmatched: 3. CDR3 length equals 15 residues. The germline V gene encodes CDR1 SGHNT and CDR2 YYREEE (reference sequence). The CDR3 is CASSPQGANTGELFF. The CDR3 nucleotides read TGTGCCAGCAGTCCACAGGGGGCGAACACCGGGGAGCTGTTTTTT.

V gene TRBV5-1 combines with J gene TRBJ2-1, with 8 bases that match TRBD2. The CDR3 consists of 15 residues. V lost 5 bases and J lost 4; bases outside the gene matches: 8. CDR1 is SGHRS, CDR2 YFSETQ, per germline. Here the CDR3 DNA reads TGCGCCAGCAGTTATACTAGCGGCAAGTACAATGAGCAGTTCTTC. This translates into CASSYTSGKYNEQFF. The complete variable domain, with remaining parts taken from reference TRBV5-1 and TRBJ2-1, reads KAGVTQTPRYLIKTRGQQVTLSCSPISGHRSVSWYQQTPGQGLQFLFEYFSETQRNKGNFPGRFSGRQFSNSRSEMNVSTLELGDSALYLCASSYTSGKYNEQFFGPGTRLTVL.

The V call is TRBV29-1, the J call TRBJ2-7, with unresolved D. The CDR3 consists of 13 residues. V lost 3 bases to trimming and J lost 2 bases, with 11 bases between them. The germline gives CDR1 SQVTM, CDR2 ANQGSEA. The CDR3 coding sequence is TGCAGCGTTGAGTCACGGATCACCTACGAGCAGTACTTC. Its protein is CSVESRITYEQYF.

V is TRBV6-1 and J is TRBJ2-7; D may be TRBD1 or TRBD2 (6 bases each). Trimming left V 2 bases short and J 2 bases short, with 10 bases between. The CDR3 sequence is 14 residues long. Germline loops: CDR1 MNHNS, CDR2 SASEGT. CDR3 residues: CASSELGGPYEQYF. CDR3 sequence (DNA): TGTGCCAGCAGTGAACTTGGGGGGCCCTACGAGCAGTACTTC.

This rearrangement joins TRBV2 to TRBJ2-1; D is ambiguous. CDR1 is SNHLY and CDR2 is FYNNEI in the germline V gene. Trimming removed 3 bases from V and 7 bases from J, with 13 bases in between. The CDR3 spans 14 residues. The CDR3 sequence: CASSDRSYLNEQFF. The DNA for the CDR3 is TGTGCCAGCAGTGACAGGTCGTATCTGAATGAGCAGTTCTTC.

CDR3: CASSQGQGYSPLHF. The CDR3 DNA follows: TGTGCCAGCAGTCAAGGACAGGGATATTCACCCCTCCACTTT. The chain couples TRBV5-6 to TRBJ1-6; TRBD1 aligns across 8 bases. Germline CDR1 reads SGHDT; CDR2 reads YYEEEE. With V trimmed by 5 bases and J by 8 bases, 6 bases remained unmatched. The CDR3 runs to 14 residues.

The chain is built from TRBV7-2 and TRBJ2-3; D gene uncertain. V was pared by 5 bases and J by 0 bases, with 3 bases between. Germline V lookup: CDR1 SGHTA, CDR2 FQGNSA. The CDR3 is 12 amino acids. The CDR3 DNA reads as TGTGCCAGCAGCCCCAGCACAGATACGCAGTATTTT. Its protein product is CASSPSTDTQYF.

V and J are TRBV11-3 and TRBJ1-2; D perhaps matches TRBD1 (6 bases). The V end was cut by 0 bases, the J end by 3 bases, with 8 bases between. There are 14 residues in the CDR3. CDR1 SGHNT and CDR2 YENEEA come from the germline V gene. The DNA of the CDR3 is TGTGCCAGCAGCTTAGAACAGGGAGACTATGGCTACACCTTC. This codes for CASSLEQGDYGYTF.